This TCR beta chain emerged from a study of shared T cell receptors in the human thymus. The CDR3 totals 17 residues. Only in-frame clones appear in the TCRdb table, and some are missing; sequencing was by immunoSEQ multiplex PCR. The sample holds 55,000 to 75,000 clones, about 95% seen once. This receptor was identified in a human donor. The chain is built from TRBV12-2 and TRBJ1-1; the table's D call, TRBD1, was not checked against the DNA. TRBV12-2 is designated a pseudogene. Sample: thymocytes. CDR3: CASRLVGQGQNNTEAFF. DNA for the CDR3: TGTGCAAGTCGCTTAGTGGGACAGGGACAAAACAACACTGAAGCTTTCTTT.